The TCR beta chain under discussion was sequenced for a study of T cell changes during pregnancy in multiple sclerosis. Clones were read by immunoSEQ multiplex PCR, and TCRdb kept only the in-frame ones, dropping some. The table has 40,000 to 55,000 clones, 75% to 95% seen once. The CDR3 runs 13 residues. With 3 bases removed from V and 5 bases from J, the gap between germline ends came to 10 bases. Germline values: CDR1 LNHDA, CDR2 SQIVND (reference sequence). Source: CD8+ T cells from peripheral blood mononuclear cells, taken after pregnancy. The chain links TRBV19 to TRBJ1-1; tentative D call: TRBD1 (5 bases). The sequence derives from a female donor with multiple sclerosis, enrolled in a pregnancy study. The CDR3 DNA reads TGTGCCAGTAGTATCTACGGGGGAACTGAAGCTTTCTTT. Protein sequence: CASSIYGGTEAFF.